This TCR beta chain was identified during a study of cytotoxic CD8 clonotypes in ibrutinib-treated CLL. The data were produced by immunoSEQ multiplex PCR, yet TCRdb's version contains in-frame clones alone and is incomplete. The sample records about 330,000 clones, over 55% being singletons. This clone has more than one count but fewer than ten. The V end was cut by 0 bases, the J end by 4 bases, with 12 bases between. In germline, CDR1 is MGHRA, CDR2 YSYEKL. The CDR3 consists of 15 residues. The J gene is TRBJ1-1, the V gene TRBV4-1, with D hard to call. The source material was PBMCs, sampled after 36 months of ibrutinib treatment. The receptor was isolated from a human donor with chronic lymphocytic leukemia. CDR3 bases: TGCGCCAGCAGCCAAGAGGGTTGGGAGGGCACTGAAGCTTTCTTT. Translation: CASSQEGWEGTEAFF.